Shown below are 27 T cell receptor beta chains from a single sample sequenced in a study of beta chain features in type 1 diabetes. Of the isolated RNA, all was reverse transcribed, and so the sequenced material was expressed TCRB transcripts. The method was immunoSEQ multiplex PCR; TCRdb's version includes in-frame clones alone and lacks a portion of them. The table has hundreds of thousands of clones, roughly 9.6% seen once. What was sequenced was naive CD4+ T cells from blood. The receptors shown here come from a woman aged 25 to 39 in good health.

This clone was counted between two and nine times. This chain links TRBV20-1 with TRBJ2-1; a weak D match, TRBD1 (5 bases). Trimming shortened V by 6 bases and J by 7 bases, and 10 bases separated the two germline ends. This CDR3 has 11 residues. Germline CDR1 reads DFQATT; CDR2 reads SNEGSKA (reference sequence). The CDR3 is CSATKGNEQFF. The CDR3 DNA reads as TGCAGTGCCACCAAGGGGAATGAGCAGTTCTTC.

The chain joins TRBV18 to TRBJ1-2; a possible D gene is TRBD1 (5 bases). V shed 3 bases and J shed 3 bases, with 11 bases lying between them. The CDR3 covers 14 residues. The germline V gene has CDR1 KGHSH and CDR2 LQKENI. CDR3 residues: CASSPSREDYGYTF. CDR3 sequence (DNA): TGTGCCAGCTCACCGTCCAGGGAAGACTATGGCTACACCTTC.

This clone was seen only a few times. The CDR3: CASSRQGGSDTQYF. The CDR3 DNA reads as TGCGCCAGCAGCCGTCAGGGGGGTTCGGATACGCAGTATTTT. This chain uses TRBV4-3 with TRBJ2-3; D perhaps matches TRBD1 (7 bases). The germline CDR1 and CDR2 sequences are LGHNA and YSLEER. The V and J ends lost 4 bases and 6 bases respectively, with 14 bases between them. The CDR3 has 14 amino acids.

The CDR3 spells CASSVGTLSTDTQYF. The CDR3 nucleotides read TGCGCCAGCAGCGTCGGGACACTAAGCACAGATACGCAGTATTTT. The chain has TRBV5-1 and TRBJ2-3, with D possibly being TRBD1 (6 bases). Germline CDR1 and CDR2: SGHRS and YFSETQ. With 4 bases removed from V and 0 bases from J, the gap between germline ends came to 12 bases. The CDR3 totals 15 residues.

The rearrangement links TRBV7-2 to TRBJ2-7, with a tentative D call TRBD2 (7 bases). The CDR3 covers 15 residues. V shed 4 bases and J shed 2 bases, with 15 bases lying between them. CDR1 SGHTA and CDR2 FQGNSA come from the germline V gene. The CDR3 DNA reads TGTGCCAGCAGCTGGGGGGGCAGGAGGCCCTACGAGCAGTACTTC. Protein sequence: CASSWGGRRPYEQYF.

The table lists this clone with a few counts. The rearrangement links TRBV7-2 to TRBJ2-3, with D possibly being TRBD1 (5 bases). CDR1 is SGHTA and CDR2 is FQGNSA in the germline V gene. V lost 5 bases to trimming and J lost 0 bases, with 9 bases between them. CDR3 size: 14 residues. The CDR3 is CASSTRQSTDTQYF. The CDR3 coding sequence is TGTGCCAGCAGCACCAGACAGAGCACAGATACGCAGTATTTT.

This chain connects TRBV19 to TRBJ2-5; 7 nucleotides agree with TRBD2. The CDR3 length is 14 residues. V shed 4 bases and J 3 bases; nucleotides not matched to a gene: 5. Per germline, CDR1 LNHDA and CDR2 SQIVND (reference sequence). The CDR3 DNA reads as TGTGCCAGTAGTAGCGGGGGAAACGAAGAGACCCAGTACTTC. Residues: CASSSGGNEETQYF.

The chain couples TRBV5-6 to TRBJ2-5; D not resolved. Germline assignment: CDR1 SGHDT and CDR2 YYEEEE. The V end lost 4 bases, the J end lost 1 base, and 8 bases lay between the germline ends. The CDR3 loop spans 13 amino acids. The CDR3 DNA follows: TGTGCCAGCAGCCGATACTTCCAAGAGACCCAGTACTTC. Residues: CASSRYFQETQYF. Full variable domain (outside the CDR3, taken from reference TRBV5-6 and TRBJ2-5): DAGVTQSPTHLIKTRGQQVTLRCSPKSGHDTVSWYQQALGQGPQFIFQYYEEEERQRGNFPDRFSGHQFPNYSSELNVNALLLGDSALYLCASSRYFQETQYFGPGTRLLVL.

A few counts support this clone. CDR3 amino acids: CASSDSGKADTQYF. The CDR3, as DNA: TGTGCCAGCAGCGATAGCGGGAAAGCAGATACGCAGTATTTT. J is TRBJ2-3 and V is TRBV7-2; 8 bases line up with TRBD2. This CDR3 is built from 14 residues. Germline CDR1 reads SGHTA; CDR2 reads FQGNSA. Trimming removed 5 bases from V and 4 bases from J; junction bases left unmatched: 5. Using reference TRBV7-2 and TRBJ2-3 for the parts outside the CDR3, the full variable domain is GAGVSQSPSNKVTEKGKDVELRCDPISGHTALYWYRQSLGQGLEFLIYFQGNSAPDKSGLPSDRFSAERTGGSVSTLTIQRTQQEDSAVYLCASSDSGKADTQYFGPGTRLTVL.

The chain combines TRBV11-1 with TRBJ2-3; a weak D match, TRBD1 (6 bases). CDR1 and CDR2 from the germline V gene are SGHAT and FQDESV (reference sequence). V was cut by 3 bases and J by 4 bases, with 17 bases left in between. The CDR3 contains 16 residues. Here the CDR3 DNA reads TGTGCCAGCAGCTTCCGCAGACAGGAGTTCGCAGATACGCAGTATTTT. As protein: CASSFRRQEFADTQYF.

The chain recombines TRBV15 with TRBJ2-1, with D perhaps TRBD1 (6 bases). Germline CDR1 reads LNHNV; CDR2 reads YYDKDF (reference sequence). CDR3 length equals 16 residues. V gave up 0 bases and J gave up 5 bases, with 14 bases separating them. The CDR3 DNA follows: TGTGCCACCAGCAGAGATCTCTACTGGGACAACAATGAGCAGTTCTTC. It yields the protein CATSRDLYWDNNEQFF. The whole variable domain, remainder taken from reference TRBV15 and TRBJ2-1, is DAMVIQNPRYQVTQFGKPVTLSCSQTLNHNVMYWYQQKSSQAPKLLFHYYDKDFNNEADTPDNFQSRRPNTSFCFLDIRSPGLGDTAMYLCATSRDLYWDNNEQFFGPGTRLTVL.

There are a few counts of this clone. The rearrangement links TRBV7-2 to TRBJ2-5, with D hard to call. V was pared by 5 bases and J by 4 bases, with 17 bases between. Germline values: CDR1 SGHTA, CDR2 FQGNSA. CDR3 length equals 15 residues. DNA of the CDR3: TGTGCCAGCAGCCCCTCGGCAGCCCCGGGAGAGACCCAGTACTTC. This codes for CASSPSAAPGETQYF.

The rearrangement links TRBV18 to TRBJ1-5; D is perhaps TRBD1 (5 bases). V was pared by 8 bases and J by 0 bases, with 20 bases between. Germline V gene data show CDR1 as KGHSH and CDR2 as LQKENI. This CDR3 is built from 17 residues. The CDR3: CASASRQGGVSNQPQHF. The DNA for the CDR3 is TGTGCCAGCGCAAGTCGGCAGGGTGGTGTTAGCAATCAGCCCCAGCATTTT.

This clone came up a few times. The chain has TRBV6-5 and TRBJ1-5, with 8 bases fitting TRBD1. The V gene's germline CDR1 is MNHEY and CDR2 SVGAGI. There are 15 residues in the CDR3. After removal of 6 bases from V and 0 bases from J, the junction contained 4 bases not matched to a gene. CDR3 sequence reads: CASRRDRLSNQPQHF. For the CDR3, the DNA is TGTGCCAGCAGACGGGACAGGCTTAGCAATCAGCCCCAGCATTTT.

This clone occurred a few times. This sequence joins TRBV6-5 and TRBJ2-1, with 8 nucleotides matching TRBD2. The V segment lost 6 bases and the J segment 3 bases; nucleotides outside the gene matches: 1. The CDR3 consists of 13 residues. Germline V gene data show CDR1 as MNHEY and CDR2 as SVGAGI. Here the CDR3 reads CASRLAVYNEQFF. The CDR3 bases are TGTGCCAGCAGACTAGCGGTCTACAATGAGCAGTTCTTC.

The gene calls are TRBV5-1 and TRBJ2-7; 11 bases are shared with TRBD1. After removal of 0 bases from V and 11 bases from J, the junction contained 7 bases not matched to a gene. CDR1 is SGHRS, CDR2 YFSETQ, per germline. The CDR3 is made up of 14 amino acids. CDR3 amino acids: CASSLDGTGGWKYF. CDR3 DNA: TGCGCCAGCAGCTTGGATGGGACAGGGGGATGGAAGTACTTC.

The gene calls are TRBV7-3 and TRBJ2-1, with 7 bases that match TRBD2. The trim removed 1 base at V and 7 bases at J, leaving 7 bases unmatched. This CDR3 spans 15 amino acids. The germline V gene has CDR1 SGHTA and CDR2 FQGTGA. The CDR3 DNA reads TGTGCCAGCAGCTTAATTGCGGGAGTTAAGAATGAGCAGTTCTTC. It encodes CASSLIAGVKNEQFF.

This clone has a handful of counts. V is TRBV30 and J is TRBJ2-6; perhaps TRBD1 as D (6 bases). In germline, CDR1 is GTSNPN, CDR2 SVGIG (reference sequence). There are 14 residues in the CDR3. V shed 4 bases and J shed 2 bases, with 9 bases lying between them. In DNA, the CDR3 is TGTGCCTGGACACAGGGAGCTGGGGCCAACGTCCTGACTTTC. This codes for CAWTQGAGANVLTF.

Only a few counts were recorded for this clone. CDR3 protein: CASSQREGGTDTQYF. The CDR3 DNA follows: TGTGCCAGCAGCCAGCGGGAGGGCGGGACAGATACGCAGTATTTT. The rearrangement uses TRBV11-2 and TRBJ2-3; 10 bases fit TRBD2. In germline, CDR1 is SGHAT, CDR2 FQNNGV. V lost 5 bases to trimming and J lost 3 bases; unmatched junction nucleotides: 5. The CDR3 length is 15 residues. Complete variable domain (other parts from reference TRBV11-2 and TRBJ2-3): EAGVAQSPRYKIIEKRQSVAFWCNPISGHATLYWYQQILGQGPKLLIQFQNNGVVDDSQLPKDRFSAERLKGVDSTLKIQPAKLEDSAVYLCASSQREGGTDTQYFGPGTRLTVL.

The chain joins TRBV27 to TRBJ2-1; TRBD1 matches at 7 bases. Germline lookup yields CDR1 MNHEY and CDR2 SMNVEV (reference sequence). The CDR3 consists of 15 residues. The V and J ends lost 6 bases and 5 bases, in that order; junction bases with no gene match: 10. The CDR3 DNA reads as TGTGCCAGCAGGGTAACAGGGGCGCCCCACAATGAGCAGTTCTTC. Protein sequence: CASRVTGAPHNEQFF.

V is TRBV28 and J is TRBJ1-4; weak D call: TRBD1 (5 bases). The length of the CDR3 is 12 residues. CDR1 and CDR2 (germline): MDHEN, SYDVKM. Trimming took off 8 bases at V and 9 bases at J, with 13 bases between the two ends. The CDR3 DNA reads TGTGCCAGCTTGGGACTGTCGAAAAAACTGTTTTTT. This codes for CASLGLSKKLFF.

The chain is built from TRBV7-9 and TRBJ2-7; maybe TRBD2 (6 bases). V lost 1 base to trimming and J lost 2 bases, with 21 bases between them. Germline CDR1 reads SEHNR; CDR2 reads FQNEAQ (reference sequence). The CDR3 sequence is 18 residues long. CDR3 DNA sequence: TGTGCCAGCAGCTTAGTAGGAGGGGACGGAACCCTTACCTACGAGCAGTACTTC. This encodes CASSLVGGDGTLTYEQYF.

This clone was detected only a few times. This chain connects TRBV9 to TRBJ2-1; 11 positions match TRBD2. This CDR3 region has 16 residues. CDR1 is SGDLS and CDR2 is YYNGEE in the germline V gene. Germline trimming cut 3 bases from V and 7 bases from J; bases unmatched to any gene: 9. CDR3 residues: CASSGSLAGGFNEQFF. The CDR3 DNA is TGTGCCAGCAGCGGATCCCTAGCGGGGGGCTTTAATGAGCAGTTCTTC.

This clone was detected a few times. The J gene is TRBJ1-4, the V gene TRBV9; no clear D. This CDR3 has 15 residues. Trimming stripped 3 bases from V and 0 bases from J, with 9 bases between. The V gene's germline CDR1 is SGDLS and CDR2 YYNGEE. CDR3 sequence: CASSAGDTTNEKLFF. The CDR3 DNA reads as TGTGCCAGCAGCGCCGGGGATACAACTAATGAAAAACTGTTTTTT.

The V gene is TRBV5-1, the J gene TRBJ2-2; perhaps TRBD1 as D (6 bases). Germline assignment: CDR1 SGHRS and CDR2 YFSETQ. CDR3 length equals 16 residues. Trimming removed 0 bases from V and 5 bases from J, with 14 bases in between. In DNA, the CDR3 is TGCGCCAGCAGCTTGGGGGGGCCAACGGCGACCGGGGAGCTGTTTTTT. It is translated as CASSLGGPTATGELFF.

This clone occurred a few times. The chain combines TRBV9 with TRBJ2-1; 8 bases are a match to TRBD2. With 0 bases clipped from V and 4 bases from J, the junction kept 3 bases outside the gene matches. Germline lookup yields CDR1 SGDLS and CDR2 YYNGEE. CDR3 length equals 15 residues. CDR3 coding DNA: TGTGCCAGCAGCGTAGCGTTAGCGGGGTACAATGAGCAGTTCTTC. It specifies CASSVALAGYNEQFF.

The chain couples TRBV19 to TRBJ2-2, with D possibly matching TRBD2 (6 bases). V dropped 8 bases and J dropped 1 base, with 14 bases sitting between them. Germline-derived CDR1 and CDR2 are LNHDA and SQIVND (reference sequence). This CDR3 contains 15 residues. This CDR3 is CASAPGLWNTGELFF. The CDR3 nucleotides are TGTGCCAGTGCTCCGGGACTTTGGAACACCGGGGAGCTGTTTTTT.